This TCR beta chain stems from a study of CD8 T cells in ankylosing spondylitis. TCRdb redid the calling of the 5' RACE reads with MiXCR, one entry per CDR3 protein. Here the sample spans hundreds of thousands of distinct CDR3 sequences, 20% to 25% being singletons. The junction had 6 bases not matched to a gene; V was cut back by 3 bases and J by 10 bases. The CDR3 totals 13 residues. Study outcomes and limitations: Ankylosing spondylitis blood appeared to carry a characteristic TCR beta motif of roughly eight highly homologous variants.

Details on this clonotype: Its matching antigen is unknown.

The sequence came from a male donor with ankylosing spondylitis or in good health (not recorded which). The genes are TRBV12-3 or TRBV12-4 and TRBJ1-2; 9 bases map to TRBD1. The source material was blood, either unsorted or a sorted T cell fraction (not recorded which). CDR3 residues: CASSFLTGGDYTF. The CDR3 nucleotides read TGTGCCAGCAGTTTTCTCACAGGGGGCGACTACACCTTC.